Here is one TCR beta chain with its context. The data stem from a study of blood T cell repertoires in COVID-19. From germline, CDR1 is SGHTA and CDR2 FQGTGA. CDR3 length: 16 residues. V trimming: 5 bases; J trimming: 9 bases; junction bases outside the gene matches: 12. The assay was immunoSEQ multiplex PCR, and TCRdb's table has in-frame clones only and misses some. The repertoire holds some 280,000 clones, with around 89% as singletons. The sequenced sample consisted of peripheral blood. The chain employs TRBV7-3 and TRBJ2-1; TRBD2 matches at 11 bases. This clonotype was sampled from a woman in her fifties or sixties with acute or convalescent COVID-19. CDR3 bases: TGTGCCAGCAGCACACTAGCGGGAGCGGTCCGTACTGAGCAGTTCTTC. Protein product: CASSTLAGAVRTEQFF.